This T cell receptor beta chain appears in the sequencing data of a study of blood T cell repertoires in COVID-19. The overall study: The United States, Italy and Spain were the sources of the acute and convalescent COVID-19 samples. Sources were T cells, B-cell-depleted T cells, or PBMCs; the material itself was cDNA or gDNA.

Source study methods: For nucleated cells, counts were estimated from reference gene primer amplification. TCRdb's copy holds only in-frame clones and misses some; the assay was immunoSEQ multiplex PCR. V and J calls and clone size follow that table, whereas D and trimming were derived from the DNA. The sample shows about 140,000 clones, around 86% of them seen only once. The CDR3 is 18 residues long. The V segment lost 4 bases and the J segment 2 bases; nucleotides outside the gene matches: 11. Germline CDR1 MDHEN, CDR2 SYDVKM. This chain joins TRBV28 and TRBJ1-5; 10 bases line up with TRBD1. The TCR originated in a woman over 75 with acute or convalescent COVID-19. Material for sequencing was peripheral blood. The CDR3 DNA reads as TGTGCCAGCAGTTCCTCCGACAGGGGGCTTTGGGGCAATCAGCCCCAGCATTTT. This gives the protein CASSSSDRGLWGNQPQHF.